The 32 T cell receptor beta chains below were found in one sample sequenced in a study of T cell responses to AZD1222 COVID-19 vaccine. Clones were read by immunoSEQ multiplex PCR, and TCRdb kept only the in-frame ones, dropping some. The table includes approximately 75,000 clones, 87% detected once. The sequencing here drew on peripheral blood, taken 28 days after the second AZD1222 dose. These receptors all come from an adult who received the AZD1222 COVID-19 vaccine.

The chain employs TRBV6-5 and TRBJ1-4; D is uncertain. Germline-derived CDR1 and CDR2 are MNHEY and SVGAGI. The CDR3 has 14 amino acids. The V end lost 5 bases, the J end lost 8 bases, and 15 bases lay between the germline ends. The CDR3 DNA is TGTGCCAGCAGTCCAAGGCTAGAGGAGGAAAAACTGTTTTTT. Translation gives CASSPRLEEEKLFF.

The V call is TRBV7-8, the J call TRBJ1-3; D is undetermined. Trimming removed 6 bases from V and 7 bases from J, with 16 bases in between. CDR3 length: 14 residues. From germline, CDR1 is SGHVS and CDR2 FQNEAQ. For the CDR3, the DNA is TGTGCCAGCAGACCTACCCGGACCGCCAACACCATATATTTT. This encodes CASRPTRTANTIYF.

The chain is built from TRBV5-8 and TRBJ2-5, with D unresolved. V lost 4 bases and J 3 bases, leaving 13 bases between the germline ends. Germline V gene data show CDR1 as SGHTS and CDR2 as YDEGEE. This CDR3 contains 14 residues. CDR3 protein: CASSPRHNKETQYF. The CDR3 DNA sequence: TGTGCCAGCAGCCCTAGGCACAACAAAGAGACCCAGTACTTC.

The gene calls are TRBV10-3 and TRBJ1-1, with D possibly matching TRBD1 (5 bases). V was cut by 10 bases and J by 4 bases, with 16 bases left in between. The CDR3 runs to 13 residues. The V gene's germline CDR1 is ENHRY and CDR2 SYGVKD. The CDR3 nucleotides read TGTGCCACGTCAGAGGGGAGGGCCACTGAAGCTTTCTTT. Amino acid sequence: CATSEGRATEAFF.

The J gene is TRBJ1-3, the V gene TRBV6-1; 7 nucleotides match TRBD1. V trimming: 3 bases; J trimming: 3 bases; junction bases outside the gene matches: 8. This CDR3 region has 16 residues. The V gene's germline CDR1 is MNHNS and CDR2 SASEGT. In DNA form, the CDR3 reads TGTGCCAGCAGTGAGACTACAGGGGATGGTGGAAACACCATATATTTT. Protein: CASSETTGDGGNTIYF.

V gene TRBV3-1 (or the pseudogene TRBV3-2) combines with J gene TRBJ1-2, with 8 bases aligning to TRBD1. CDR3 size: 14 residues. V was pared by 5 bases and J by 0 bases, with 2 bases of the junction left unmatched. Germline-derived CDR1 and CDR2 are LGHDT and YNNKEL (reference sequence). As DNA, the CDR3 is TGTGCCAGCAGCAGACAGGGGACTAACTATGGCTACACCTTC. Its translation is CASSRQGTNYGYTF.

The chain carries TRBV12-5 and TRBJ1-2, with D perhaps matching TRBD1 (6 bases). The CDR3 length is 15 residues. Trimming shortened V by 1 base and J by 0 bases, and 9 bases separated the two germline ends. Per the germline V gene, CDR1 is LGHNT and CDR2 is FRNRAP. The CDR3 spells CASGLAWTANYGYTF. The CDR3 DNA sequence: TGTGCTAGTGGTTTGGCCTGGACAGCTAACTATGGCTACACCTTC.

The chain couples TRBV10-3 to TRBJ2-7; D may be TRBD1 or TRBD2 (5 bases each). V shed 3 bases and J shed 5 bases, with 17 bases lying between them. The CDR3 has 15 residues. The V gene's germline CDR1 is ENHRY and CDR2 SYGVKD. The CDR3 region has the DNA TGTGCCATCAGTGATCCGGGACGTCCATCCCACGAGCAGTACTTC. It encodes CAISDPGRPSHEQYF.

V is TRBV7-2 and J is TRBJ1-2; possible D gene TRBD1, 5 bases. The length of the CDR3 is 14 residues. V lost 2 bases to trimming and J lost 2 bases, with 9 bases between them. CDR1 and CDR2 (germline): SGHTA, FQGNSA. The CDR3 protein is CASSLRRTNYGYTF. DNA for the CDR3: TGTGCCAGCAGCTTAAGACGGACAAACTATGGCTACACCTTC.

DNA of the CDR3: TGTGCCAGTACAAACAGGGTGGGGAATGGGCTGTTTTTT. Residues: CASTNRVGNGLFF. V is TRBV19 and J is TRBJ2-2; tentative D call: TRBD1 (6 bases). The CDR3 is 13 amino acids. In germline, CDR1 is LNHDA, CDR2 SQIVND (reference sequence). The V end lost 7 bases, the J end lost 13 bases, and 19 bases lay between the germline ends.

V usage is TRBV19 and J usage is TRBJ1-5, with D unclear. This CDR3 contains 14 residues. Germline values: CDR1 LNHDA, CDR2 SQIVND (reference sequence). V lost 0 bases, J lost 6 bases, and 9 bases lay in between. The CDR3 is CASSIDWVPQPQHF. DNA of the CDR3: TGTGCCAGTAGTATAGACTGGGTCCCTCAGCCCCAGCATTTT.

CDR3 sequence (DNA): TGCGCCAGCAGCTTGGAGGGGACTAATTCACCCCTCCACTTT. Translation gives CASSLEGTNSPLHF. The J gene is TRBJ1-6, the V gene TRBV5-1; the D gene is possibly TRBD1 (5 bases). V was cut by 0 bases and J by 6 bases, with 7 bases left in between. This CDR3 is 14 amino acids long. Germline values: CDR1 SGHRS, CDR2 YFSETQ. Based on the CDR3 plus reference TRBV5-1 and TRBJ1-6, the full variable domain is KAGVTQTPRYLIKTRGQQVTLSCSPISGHRSVSWYQQTPGQGLQFLFEYFSETQRNKGNFPGRFSGRQFSNSRSEMNVSTLELGDSALYLCASSLEGTNSPLHFGNGTRLTVT.

The chain recombines TRBV2 with TRBJ1-5, with no clear D. The CDR3 is 13 residues long. V lost 1 base, J lost 7 bases, and 8 bases lay in between. In germline, CDR1 is SNHLY, CDR2 FYNNEI. In nucleotides, the CDR3 is TGTGCCAGCAGTGAAGATTCCCGGCAGCCCCAGCATTTT. Protein: CASSEDSRQPQHF.

This chain connects TRBV5-1 to TRBJ2-3, with D perhaps assigned TRBD1 or TRBD2 (5 bases each). V was clipped by 1 base and J by 4 bases, with 13 bases between them. Germline assignment: CDR1 SGHRS and CDR2 YFSETQ. The CDR3 covers 15 residues. The CDR3 DNA reads TGCGCCAGCAGCTTGTCGCAGGGACCGGCAGATACGCAGTATTTT. Encoded protein: CASSLSQGPADTQYF.

The chain combines TRBV12-2 with TRBJ1-5; the table's D gene call, TRBD1, was not cross checked with the DNA. TRBV12-2 is listed as a pseudogene. This CDR3 comprises 16 residues. CDR3 residues: CASRLGGTALNQPQHF. In nucleotides, the CDR3 is TGTGCAAGTCGCTTAGGGGGGACAGCTCTAAATCAGCCCCAGCATTTT.

The rearrangement uses TRBV7-9 and TRBJ1-1; 10 bases align to TRBD1. The V and J ends lost 6 bases and 6 bases, in that order; junction bases with no gene match: 7. The CDR3 is made up of 14 amino acids. CDR1 and CDR2 from the germline V gene are SEHNR and FQNEAQ (reference sequence). The CDR3 DNA sequence: TGTGCCAGCAGTCGGGACAGGGGAGGTGCTGAAGCTTTCTTT. This translates into CASSRDRGGAEAFF.

The chain has TRBV30 and TRBJ1-2; unclear D gene. V was shortened by 0 bases and J by 4 bases, with 18 bases between the two germline ends. Germline V CDR1 and CDR2: GTSNPN, SVGIG (reference sequence). CDR3 length: 16 amino acids. CDR3 residues: CAWSVRSLRAAYGYTF. The CDR3 region has the DNA TGTGCCTGGAGTGTACGAAGTCTAAGGGCCGCCTATGGCTACACCTTC. The variable domain in full, with the rest retrieved from reference TRBV30 and TRBJ1-2, is SQTIHQWPATLVQPVGSPLSLECTVEGTSNPNLYWYRQAAGRGLQLLFYSVGIGQISSEVPQNLSASRPQDRQFILSSKKLLLSDSGFYLCAWSVRSLRAAYGYTFGSGTRLTVV.

The V gene is TRBV29-1, the J gene TRBJ2-5; D uncertain. Trimming removed 4 bases at V and 4 bases at J, with 10 bases between. This CDR3 region has 12 residues. Germline V lookup: CDR1 SQVTM, CDR2 ANQGSEA. The CDR3 sequence is CSVVSRRETQYF. In nucleotides, the CDR3 is TGCAGCGTTGTATCCAGGAGAGAGACCCAGTACTTC.

CDR3 in DNA: TGCAGCGTCGACAGGGGGCCCGGGGAGCTGTTTTTT. This gives the protein CSVDRGPGELFF. The V call is TRBV29-1, the J call TRBJ2-2; 10 nucleotides line up with TRBD1. Germline assignment: CDR1 SQVTM and CDR2 ANQGSEA. Trimming cost V 6 bases and J 6 bases; bases outside gene matches: 1. CDR3 length equals 12 residues.

The rearrangement uses TRBV18 and TRBJ2-7; TRBD1 might be the D (5 bases). The V gene lost 5 bases and the J gene lost 7 bases, with 9 bases spanning the gap. CDR3 length: 11 amino acids. Germline CDR1 reads KGHSH; CDR2 reads LQKENI. The chain's CDR3 is CASSYDREQYF. In DNA form, the CDR3 reads TGTGCCAGCTCATATGACAGAGAGCAGTACTTC.

This chain connects TRBV5-1 to TRBJ1-2; D unresolved. The CDR3 runs 15 residues. V lost 0 bases and J lost 0, with 9 bases in between. Germline V lookup: CDR1 SGHRS, CDR2 YFSETQ. The CDR3 DNA is TGCGCCAGCAGCTTGGGATTAGGAGCTAACTATGGCTACACCTTC. Translating gives CASSLGLGANYGYTF.

The chain combines TRBV5-1 with TRBJ1-4; TRBD1 agrees at 7 bases. The germline gives CDR1 SGHRS, CDR2 YFSETQ. The trim removed 4 bases at V and 8 bases at J, leaving 11 bases unmatched. CDR3 length: 15 residues. The CDR3 DNA is TGCGCCAGCAGCCCCGCAGGGGGAGATACGGAAAAACTGTTTTTT. This gives the protein CASSPAGGDTEKLFF. Full variable domain (missing parts from reference TRBV5-1 and TRBJ1-4): KAGVTQTPRYLIKTRGQQVTLSCSPISGHRSVSWYQQTPGQGLQFLFEYFSETQRNKGNFPGRFSGRQFSNSRSEMNVSTLELGDSALYLCASSPAGGDTEKLFFGSGTQLSVL.

This chain uses TRBV28 with TRBJ2-7; 7 nucleotides match TRBD2. J was trimmed by 4 bases and V by 3 bases; bases with no gene match: 6. The CDR3 totals 14 residues. The germline gives CDR1 MDHEN, CDR2 SYDVKM. CDR3 sequence (DNA): TGTGCCAGCAGTTTGGGCGGGGGAAGGTACGAGCAGTACTTC. It codes for CASSLGGGRYEQYF.

Of note for this clone: Relative to the germline gene, one junction end is altered; a read error may explain this. CDR3 bases: TGTGCCAGCATCCAACCGGGACAGGGGCCTTCTTGGGGTCAGCCCCAACATTTT. Translating it yields CASIQPGQGPSWGQPQHF. The chain employs TRBV5-6 and TRBJ1-5; 10 nucleotides align to TRBD1. Germline CDR1 and CDR2: SGHDT and YYEEEE. CDR3 length equals 18 residues. Looking up the rest from reference TRBV5-6 and TRBJ1-5 gives the full variable domain: DAGVTQSPTHLIKTRGQQVTLRCSPKSGHDTVSWYQQALGQGPQFIFQYYEEEERQRGNFPDRFSGHQFPNYSSELNVNALLLGDSALYLCASIQPGQGPSWGQPQHFGDGTRLSIL.

The J gene is TRBJ1-3, the V gene TRBV5-1; D not certain. This CDR3 has 15 residues. V lost 0 bases to trimming and J lost 0 bases, with 7 bases between them. The germline CDR1 and CDR2 sequences are SGHRS and YFSETQ. The CDR3 DNA is TGCGCCAGCAGCTTGGGGCAGATCTCTGGAAACACCATATATTTT. It yields the protein CASSLGQISGNTIYF. Filled out from reference TRBV5-1 and TRBJ1-3, the complete variable domain reads KAGVTQTPRYLIKTRGQQVTLSCSPISGHRSVSWYQQTPGQGLQFLFEYFSETQRNKGNFPGRFSGRQFSNSRSEMNVSTLELGDSALYLCASSLGQISGNTIYFGEGSWLTVV.

The chain has TRBV19 and TRBJ2-7; 11 nucleotides align to TRBD2. The CDR3 covers 15 residues. The germline gives CDR1 LNHDA, CDR2 SQIVND (reference sequence). V lost 5 bases and J lost 0; bases outside the gene matches: 3. Written as DNA, the CDR3 is TGTGCCAGTAGTGGGGGACTAGCGGTCTCCTACGAGCAGTACTTC. Translating it yields CASSGGLAVSYEQYF.

The sample holds a few counts of this clone. As DNA, the CDR3 is TGTGCCAGCAGGGAGGACAGGGAACGGAACACTGAAGCTTTCTTT. As protein: CASREDRERNTEAFF. V and J are TRBV7-2 and TRBJ1-1; 8 nucleotides match TRBD1. CDR3 length: 15 amino acids. Trimming cost V 6 bases and J 1 base; bases outside gene matches: 7. Germline-derived CDR1 and CDR2 are SGHTA and FQGNSA.

The rearrangement links TRBV28 to TRBJ1-1; the match to TRBD1 covers 10 bases. The CDR3 totals 14 residues. Germline V gene data show CDR1 as MDHEN and CDR2 as SYDVKM. With 5 bases clipped from V and 4 bases from J, the junction kept 4 bases outside the gene matches. This chain's CDR3 is CASSQGDRGTEAFF. The CDR3 bases are TGTGCCAGCAGTCAAGGGGACAGGGGCACTGAAGCTTTCTTT. The complete variable domain, with remaining parts taken from reference TRBV28 and TRBJ1-1, reads DVKVTQSSRYLVKRTGEKVFLECVQDMDHENMFWYRQDPGLGLRLIYFSYDVKMKEKGDIPEGYSVSREKKERFSLILESASTNQTSMYLCASSQGDRGTEAFFGQGTRLTVV.

V usage is TRBV6-2 or TRBV6-3 and J usage is TRBJ2-3, with 8 positions matching TRBD2. This CDR3 is 16 amino acids long. Germline values: CDR1 MNHEY, CDR2 SVGEGT. Losses at the gene ends were 0 bases for V and 2 bases for J; bases not matched to a gene: 4. This CDR3 reads CASSYSYSGATDTQYF. Here the CDR3 DNA reads TGTGCCAGCAGTTACTCCTATAGCGGGGCCACAGATACGCAGTATTTT.

The rearrangement uses TRBV9 and TRBJ2-7; either TRBD1 or TRBD2 may supply D (5 bases each). Germline V gives CDR1 SGDLS, CDR2 YYNGEE. The CDR3 length is 15 residues. V gave up 0 bases and J gave up 2 bases, with 12 bases separating them. CDR3 amino acids: CASSVAAGTAYEQYF. CDR3 DNA sequence: TGTGCCAGCAGCGTAGCTGCAGGGACGGCCTACGAGCAGTACTTC.

This clone was recorded once. This chain uses TRBV15 with TRBJ2-7; 11 nucleotides align to TRBD2. The germline CDR1 and CDR2 sequences are LNHNV and YYDKDF (reference sequence). The CDR3 loop spans 18 amino acids. The junction had 8 bases not matched to a gene; V was cut back by 1 base and J by 0 bases. CDR3: CATSRVGSGGAFSYEQYF. The CDR3 DNA follows: TGTGCCACCAGCAGAGTTGGTAGCGGGGGGGCCTTCTCCTACGAGCAGTACTTC.

V and J are TRBV3-1 (or the pseudogene TRBV3-2) and TRBJ2-3; the match to TRBD2 covers 7 bases. Trimming at V came to 4 bases and at J to 2 bases, leaving 3 bases not matched to a gene. This CDR3 contains 14 residues. The germline V gene encodes CDR1 LGHDT and CDR2 YNNKEL (reference sequence). CDR3 residues: CASSRLASTDTQYF. The CDR3 nucleotides read TGTGCCAGCAGCCGACTAGCCTCCACAGATACGCAGTATTTT.